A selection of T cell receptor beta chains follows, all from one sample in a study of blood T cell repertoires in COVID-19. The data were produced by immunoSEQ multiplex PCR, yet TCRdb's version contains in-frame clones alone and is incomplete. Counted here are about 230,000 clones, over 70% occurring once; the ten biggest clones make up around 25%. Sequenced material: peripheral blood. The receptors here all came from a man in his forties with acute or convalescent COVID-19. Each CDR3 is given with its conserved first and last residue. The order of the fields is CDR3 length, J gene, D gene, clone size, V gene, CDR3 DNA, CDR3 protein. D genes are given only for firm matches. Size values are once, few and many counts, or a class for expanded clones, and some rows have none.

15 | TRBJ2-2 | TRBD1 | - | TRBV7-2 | TGTGCCAGCAGCCAGGACAGGTGGTCATCCGGGGAGCTGTTTTTT | CASSQDRWSSGELFF
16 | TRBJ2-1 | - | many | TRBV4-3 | TGCGCCAGCAGCCGAGCGCTAGCAGCCGAAGGAGGGGTTAAGTTCTTC | CASSRALAAEGGVKFF
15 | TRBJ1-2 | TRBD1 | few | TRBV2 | TGTGCCAGCACCGAGAAGCGGGGACAGGGGGTTGGCTACACCTTC | CASTEKRGQGVGYTF
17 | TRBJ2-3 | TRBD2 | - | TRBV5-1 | TGCGCCAGCAGCTCCCCGTATGCGGGGGGTCCTACAGATACGCAGTATTTT | CASSSPYAGGPTDTQYF
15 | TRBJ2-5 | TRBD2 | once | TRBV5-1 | TGCGCCAGCAGCACCTTCCCGGGGGGGGCGGAGACCCAGTACTTC | CASSTFPGGAETQYF
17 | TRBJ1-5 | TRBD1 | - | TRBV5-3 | TGTGCCAGAAGCTTGGAGGGCCTACAGGGGGCGGGTCAGCCCCAGCATTTT | CARSLEGLQGAGQPQHF
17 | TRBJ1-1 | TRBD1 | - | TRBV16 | TGTGCCAGCAGCCTACAGATCCGATCGACAGGGGACGCTGAAGCTTTCTTT | CASSLQIRSTGDAEAFF
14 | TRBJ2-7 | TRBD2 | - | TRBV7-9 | TGTGCCAGCAGCGTCGGGACTAGCGGGGGCAAGCAGTACTTC | CASSVGTSGGKQYF
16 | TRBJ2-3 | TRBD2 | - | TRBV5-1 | TGCGCCAGCAGCTTGGCCACTAGCGGACCCACAGATACGCAGTATTTT | CASSLATSGPTDTQYF
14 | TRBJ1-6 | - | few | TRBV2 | TGTGCCAGCCGGCCGGGATTAGCGAATTCACCCCTCCACTTT | CASRPGLANSPLHF
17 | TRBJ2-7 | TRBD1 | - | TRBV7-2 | TGTGCCAGCAGCTTATTTTCCCCGGGGACAGGGCCCTACGAGCAGTACTTC | CASSLFSPGTGPYEQYF
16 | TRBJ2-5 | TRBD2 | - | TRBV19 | TGTGCCAGTAGTCCGGGACTAGCGGGATTCGGAGAGACCCAGTACTTC | CASSPGLAGFGETQYF
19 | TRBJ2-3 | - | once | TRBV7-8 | TGTGCCAGCAGCTTACACATCGTCTTGGTCCGAACAAGCACAGATACGCAGTATTTT | CASSLHIVLVRTSTDTQYF
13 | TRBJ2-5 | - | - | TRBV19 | TGTGCCAGTACCAGGGCCCCTGGAGAGACCCAGTACTTC | CASTRAPGETQYF
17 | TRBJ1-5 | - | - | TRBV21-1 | TGTACCAGGGCAAGGGGTAGCAATTTCCCTAGCAATCAGCCCCAGCATTTT | CTRARGSNFPSNQPQHF
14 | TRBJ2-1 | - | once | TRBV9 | TGTGCCAGCAGCGTAGTTTCCGAAGCCTCTGAGCAGTTCTTC | CASSVVSEASEQFF
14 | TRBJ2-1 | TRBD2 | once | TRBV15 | TGTGCCACCAGCAGAGCGGGAGGCAACAATGAGCAGTTCTTC | CATSRAGGNNEQFF
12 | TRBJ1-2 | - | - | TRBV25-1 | TGTGCCAGCAGTGGGTGGGCGAATCGCTACACCTTC | CASSGWANRYTF
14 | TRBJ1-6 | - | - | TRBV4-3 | TGCGCCAGCAGCCCGACAGTCTATAATTCACCCCTCCACTTT | CASSPTVYNSPLHF
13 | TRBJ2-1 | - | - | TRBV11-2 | TGTGCCATCCGGAGGCTCGATTACAATGAGCAGTTCTTC | CAIRRLDYNEQFF
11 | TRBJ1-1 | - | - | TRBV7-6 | TGTGCCAGCAGCGGGGGGACCGTGGCTTTCTTT | CASSGGTVAFF
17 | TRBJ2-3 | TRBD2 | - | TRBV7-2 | TGTGCCAGCAGACCAGGGACTAGCGGGCACCGCACAGATACGCAGTATTTT | CASRPGTSGHRTDTQYF
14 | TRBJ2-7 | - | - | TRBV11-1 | TGTGCCAGCAGCTTACAGGGGACATTAAGTGAGCAGTACTTC | CASSLQGTLSEQYF
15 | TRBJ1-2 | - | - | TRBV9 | TGTGCCAGCAGCGTAGGGTTAGGGGTTAACTATGGCTACACCTTC | CASSVGLGVNYGYTF
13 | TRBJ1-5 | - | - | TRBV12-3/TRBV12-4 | TGTGCCAGCAGGGGGGCCTGGGATCAGCCCCAGCATTTT | CASRGAWDQPQHF
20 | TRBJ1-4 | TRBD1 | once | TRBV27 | TGTGCCAGCAGTCCCATCGGTTTCTCAAGAAAGACAGGGTCGAATGAAAAACTGTTTTTT | CASSPIGFSRKTGSNEKLFF
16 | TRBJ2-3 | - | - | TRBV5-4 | TGTGCCAGCAGCTGGGCAACCCGCCGTAGCACAGATACGCAGTATTTT | CASSWATRRSTDTQYF
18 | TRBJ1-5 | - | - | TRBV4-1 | TGCGCCAGCAGCCAAGCCACGGCCCCGGGATATAGCAATCAGCCCCAGCATTTT | CASSQATAPGYSNQPQHF
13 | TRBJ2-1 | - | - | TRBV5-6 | TGTGCCAGCAGCTTGGTCGGGTACAATGAGCAGTTCTTC | CASSLVGYNEQFF
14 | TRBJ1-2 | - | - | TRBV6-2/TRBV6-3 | TGTGCCAGCAGTTACTCCGGAGAGGGTTGGGGCTACACCTTC | CASSYSGEGWGYTF
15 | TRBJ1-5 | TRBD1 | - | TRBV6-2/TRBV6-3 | TGTGCCAGCAGCCGGGGACAGGGGATCAATCAGCCCCAGCATTTT | CASSRGQGINQPQHF
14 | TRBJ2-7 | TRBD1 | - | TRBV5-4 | TGTGCCAGCAGCTGGTTAGACAGGGGCTACGAGCAGTACTTC | CASSWLDRGYEQYF
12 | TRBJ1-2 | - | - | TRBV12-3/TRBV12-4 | TGTGCCAGCAGTTTCAGGGACTATGGCTACACCTTC | CASSFRDYGYTF
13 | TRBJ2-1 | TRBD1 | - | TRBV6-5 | TGTGCCAGCAGAGCGACAGGGTGGAATGAGCAGTTCTTC | CASRATGWNEQFF
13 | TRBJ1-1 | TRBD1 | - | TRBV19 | TGTGCCAGTAGTCCTTTGGACAGGGAGGAAGCTTTCTTT | CASSPLDREEAFF
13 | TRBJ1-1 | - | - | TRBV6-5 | TGTGCCAGCAGTTACGGGCAGGGTGCTGAAGCTTTCTTT | CASSYGQGAEAFF
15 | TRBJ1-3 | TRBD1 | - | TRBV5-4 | TGTGCCAGCAGCTCGATGACAGGGACGGGAAACACCATATATTTT | CASSSMTGTGNTIYF
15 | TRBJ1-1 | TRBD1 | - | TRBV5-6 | TGTGCCAGCAGCTCGGGACAGGGTTTTGTCACTGAAGCTTTCTTT | CASSSGQGFVTEAFF
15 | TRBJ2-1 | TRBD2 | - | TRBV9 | TGTGCCAGCAGCCCACGACTAGCGGGAAGAAATGAGCAGTTCTTC | CASSPRLAGRNEQFF
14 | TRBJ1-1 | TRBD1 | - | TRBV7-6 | TGTGCCAGCAGCTGGGGGACAGGGGATACTGAAGCTTTCTTT | CASSWGTGDTEAFF
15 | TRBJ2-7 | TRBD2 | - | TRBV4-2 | TGTGCCAGCAGTCCCACTAGCGGGATCTCCTACGAGCAGTACTTC | CASSPTSGISYEQYF
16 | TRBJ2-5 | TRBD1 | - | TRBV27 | TGTGCCAGCAGTCCACTAAGGGACAGGGCAGGGGAGACCCAGTACTTC | CASSPLRDRAGETQYF
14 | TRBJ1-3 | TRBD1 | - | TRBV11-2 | TGTGCCAGCAGCCAAACAGGGGCTGGAAACACCATATATTTT | CASSQTGAGNTIYF
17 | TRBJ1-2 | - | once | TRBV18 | TGTGCCAGCTCACCTTCCTATACCCCCACGTTTAGTAATGGCTACACCTTC | CASSPSYTPTFSNGYTF
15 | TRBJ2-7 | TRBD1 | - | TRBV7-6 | TGTGCCAGCAGCTCCCCCGGGACAGGATCCTACGAGCAGTACTTC | CASSSPGTGSYEQYF
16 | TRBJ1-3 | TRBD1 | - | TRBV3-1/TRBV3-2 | TGTGCCAGCAGCCTTTCTCAGGGGGTCTCTGGAAACACCATATATTTT | CASSLSQGVSGNTIYF
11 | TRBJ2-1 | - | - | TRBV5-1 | TGCGCCAGCAGCTTGGCCGAGCTGCAGTTCTTC | CASSLAELQFF
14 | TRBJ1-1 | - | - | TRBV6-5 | TGTGCCAGCAGGCGCGCAGGACGGGGTGCCTGGGCTTTCTTT | CASRRAGRGAWAFF
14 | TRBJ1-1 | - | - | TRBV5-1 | TGCGCCAGCAGCTTAGACGGGACGGACAGTGAAGCTTTCTTT | CASSLDGTDSEAFF
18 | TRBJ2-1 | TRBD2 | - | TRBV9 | TGTGCCAGCAGCTCCCAGACTAGCGGGAGTTTATTGGGTAATGAGCAGTTCTTC | CASSSQTSGSLLGNEQFF
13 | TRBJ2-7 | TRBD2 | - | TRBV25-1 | TGTGCCAGCAGTGAATCACTCGGGGGGGAGCAGTACTTC | CASSESLGGEQYF
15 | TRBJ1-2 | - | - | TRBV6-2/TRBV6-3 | TGTGCCAGCAGTTACGATTCGACAGGCTACTATGGCTACACCTTC | CASSYDSTGYYGYTF
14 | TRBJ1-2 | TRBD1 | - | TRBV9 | TGTGCCAGCAGCCCCGGGACAGGGGGCAAAGGCTACACCTTC | CASSPGTGGKGYTF
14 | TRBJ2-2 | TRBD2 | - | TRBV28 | TGTGCCAGCACCGCTGGGGGGGGAATCGGGGAGCTGTTTTTT | CASTAGGGIGELFF
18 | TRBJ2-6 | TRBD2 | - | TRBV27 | TGTGCCAGCAGTCCTGGGACTAGCGCGAGCTCTGGGGCCAACGTCCTGACTTTC | CASSPGTSASSGANVLTF
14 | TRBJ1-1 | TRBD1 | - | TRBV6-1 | TGTGCCAGCGTTCTCGAAGGGGGCGTCACTGAAGCTTTCTTT | CASVLEGGVTEAFF
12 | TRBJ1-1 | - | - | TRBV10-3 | TGTGCCATCAGTGACTGGAACACTGAAGCTTTCTTT | CAISDWNTEAFF
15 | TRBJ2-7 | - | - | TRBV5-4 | TGTGCCAGCAGCTATGGTCTAGATGGTAACTACGAGCAGTACTTC | CASSYGLDGNYEQYF
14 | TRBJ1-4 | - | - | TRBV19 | TGTGCCAGTACAATCGGTCCTGAGGATGAAAAACTGTTTTTT | CASTIGPEDEKLFF